This T cell receptor (beta chain) was sequenced in a study of CD4+ T cells in melanoma. The CDR3 length is 13 residues. CDR1 and CDR2 (germline): MNHEY, SVGAGI. Method: immunoSEQ multiplex PCR; TCRdb's copy keeps in-frame clones and lacks some. Of roughly 140,000 clones listed, nearly 95% are singletons. A remark on this clone: What it binds is not known. Relative to the germline gene, one junction end is altered; a read error may explain this.

Study observations and caveats: A reported correlation linked neoantigen-specific CD4+ T cells to CD8+, macrophage and B cell function. In melanoma, neoantigen-specific CD4+ T cells reportedly differed in differentiation state.

The receptor comes from a human donor with melanoma. The chain couples TRBV6-5 to TRBJ1-2; no clear D gene. The DNA for the CDR3 is TGTGTCAGCCGGGAGCCGGTTCGCTATGGCTACACCTTC. This encodes CVSREPVRYGYTF.